The clone carrying this T cell receptor beta chain was picked up many times. cDNA carried unique molecular identifiers, and a universal primer site was added by template switching. Using its own MiXCR run on the 5' RACE reads, TCRdb lists one record per CDR3 protein. The table records approximately 140,000 distinct CDR3 sequences, roughly 3.2% of them present only once. Germline V gives CDR1 MNHNS, CDR2 SASEGT. This CDR3 has 12 amino acids. Trimming took off 3 bases at V and 7 bases at J, with 7 bases between the two ends. The data originate from a study of identical twins. Input material: memory T cells sorted from blood. This chain connects TRBV6-1 to TRBJ1-5; weak D call: TRBD1 (5 bases). This receptor was taken from a man aged 18 to 30 in good health. The CDR3 here is CASSDGAQPQHF. In nucleotides, the CDR3 is TGTGCCAGCAGTGATGGGGCCCAGCCCCAGCATTTT.